Listed below are T cell receptor beta chains from one sample, sequenced in a study of shared clonotypes between healthy human individuals. Profiled with immunoSEQ multiplex PCR; TCRdb holds only in-frame clones, not every one. The sample consists of some 300,000 clones, 73% of them appearing once. The sequenced material came from memory CD4+ T cells sorted from blood. Every receptor here comes from a man in his thirties or forties in good health. The CDR3 runs from the conserved cysteine through the conserved F or W. The order of the fields is CDR3 DNA, CDR3 protein, J gene, D gene, V gene, clone size. The D gene is left open where the match is weak. The size entry is marked missing in some rows and otherwise reads once, few, many or a size class.

CDR3nt: TGCGCCAGCAGAAGGGCGGGAGGGCCTAACGAGCAGTACTTC; CDR3aa: CASRRAGGPNEQYF; j_gene: TRBJ2-7; d_gene: TRBD2; v_gene: TRBV5-1; abundance: once
CDR3nt: TGTGCCAGCAGAGGACTAGCGGGATTGGAGGGCCTAAAGACTGAGCAGTTCTTC; CDR3aa: CASRGLAGLEGLKTEQFF; j_gene: TRBJ2-1; d_gene: TRBD2; v_gene: TRBV27; abundance: few
CDR3nt: TGTGCCAGCACTCGGGATGGGACTAACTACGAGCAGTACTTC; CDR3aa: CASTRDGTNYEQYF; j_gene: TRBJ2-7; d_gene: TRBD2; v_gene: TRBV9; abundance: NA
CDR3nt: TGTGCCAGCAGCTTAGAATTCGGTTACAATGAGCAGTTCTTC; CDR3aa: CASSLEFGYNEQFF; j_gene: TRBJ2-1; d_gene: NA; v_gene: TRBV11-1; abundance: NA
CDR3nt: TGTGCCAGCGGGCGGGGACCGAATGAAAAACTGTTTTTT; CDR3aa: CASGRGPNEKLFF; j_gene: TRBJ1-4; d_gene: NA; v_gene: TRBV2; abundance: NA
CDR3nt: TGCGCCAGCATTTCGGGACAGGGGCAGGGGAATGAGCAGTTCTTC; CDR3aa: CASISGQGQGNEQFF; j_gene: TRBJ2-1; d_gene: TRBD1; v_gene: TRBV5-1; abundance: NA
CDR3nt: TGTGCCAGCAGTCGGACGGCAAACTACGAGCAGTACTTC; CDR3aa: CASSRTANYEQYF; j_gene: TRBJ2-7; d_gene: NA; v_gene: TRBV6-5; abundance: NA
CDR3nt: TGTGCCAGCAGCTTAGGAACCCGGGACCCAAATCTACGAGTGCAGTACTTC; CDR3aa: CASSLGTRDPNLRVQYF; j_gene: TRBJ2-7; d_gene: NA; v_gene: TRBV7-2; abundance: NA
CDR3nt: TGTGCCAGCAGTGCTAGCCCCACCCCCAATGAGCAGTTCTTC; CDR3aa: CASSASPTPNEQFF; j_gene: TRBJ2-1; d_gene: NA; v_gene: TRBV6-1; abundance: many
CDR3nt: TGTGCCAGCAGTGAAATGGTCTTGCGGGAGTCGAGTTACGAGCAGTACTTC; CDR3aa: CASSEMVLRESSYEQYF; j_gene: TRBJ2-7; d_gene: TRBD2; v_gene: TRBV6-1; abundance: NA
CDR3nt: TGTGCCAGCAGTTTAAGGCGGGGGCGGAACACTGAAGCTTTCTTT; CDR3aa: CASSLRRGRNTEAFF; j_gene: TRBJ1-1; d_gene: NA; v_gene: TRBV28; abundance: once
CDR3nt: TGTGCCAGCAGCTTAGCGACTAGACTGGGGGATACGCAGTATTTT; CDR3aa: CASSLATRLGDTQYF; j_gene: TRBJ2-3; d_gene: NA; v_gene: TRBV7-2; abundance: many
CDR3nt: TGTGCCACCAAAGTGGGAGGGGACCCCGGGGAGCTGTTTTTT; CDR3aa: CATKVGGDPGELFF; j_gene: TRBJ2-2; d_gene: TRBD2; v_gene: TRBV15; abundance: NA
CDR3nt: TGTGCCAGCAGTTTGGGGGCGGGAGATCGCTATGGCTACACCTTC; CDR3aa: CASSLGAGDRYGYTF; j_gene: TRBJ1-2; d_gene: NA; v_gene: TRBV28; abundance: NA
CDR3nt: TGTGCCAGCAGCCCTCCGGGACGTTACAATGAGCAGTTCTTC; CDR3aa: CASSPPGRYNEQFF; j_gene: TRBJ2-1; d_gene: NA; v_gene: TRBV7-2; abundance: few
CDR3nt: TGCGCCAGCAGCACTACTAGCGGCCTTCGCTACAATGAGCAGTTCTTC; CDR3aa: CASSTTSGLRYNEQFF; j_gene: TRBJ2-1; d_gene: TRBD2; v_gene: TRBV5-1; abundance: NA
CDR3nt: TGTGCCAGCAATAGTGTCGGTAGGGAGACCCAGTACTTC; CDR3aa: CASNSVGRETQYF; j_gene: TRBJ2-5; d_gene: NA; v_gene: TRBV2; abundance: NA
CDR3nt: TGTGCCACCAGGGGACAGGGGTCGCCTGAAGCTTTCTTT; CDR3aa: CATRGQGSPEAFF; j_gene: TRBJ1-1; d_gene: TRBD1; v_gene: TRBV15; abundance: NA
CDR3nt: TGTGCCAGCAGCAGACTAGCGGGAGCTGGGCATCGGTTCTTC; CDR3aa: CASSRLAGAGHRFF; j_gene: TRBJ2-1; d_gene: TRBD2; v_gene: TRBV7-2; abundance: NA
CDR3nt: TGCGCCAGCAGCCAAGTCCAGGGGGCCGGAAACACCATATATTTT; CDR3aa: CASSQVQGAGNTIYF; j_gene: TRBJ1-3; d_gene: TRBD1; v_gene: TRBV4-1; abundance: once
CDR3nt: TGTGCCAGCAGCTTGTCCGGGAGGGTACTAGCGGTCTACAATGAGCAGTTCTTC; CDR3aa: CASSLSGRVLAVYNEQFF; j_gene: TRBJ2-1; d_gene: TRBD2; v_gene: TRBV5-4; abundance: NA
CDR3nt: TGTGCCAGCAGCTCCAAAAAAGGTCGGGGGGGCATTGAGCAGTACTTC; CDR3aa: CASSSKKGRGGIEQYF; j_gene: TRBJ2-7; d_gene: TRBD2; v_gene: TRBV7-2; abundance: NA
CDR3nt: TGTGCCAGCAGCACCCGGACAGGCTTCGATACGCAGTATTTT; CDR3aa: CASSTRTGFDTQYF; j_gene: TRBJ2-3; d_gene: TRBD1; v_gene: TRBV11-2; abundance: NA
CDR3nt: TGTGCCAGTGCCACCTGGAATCAGCCCCAGCATTTT; CDR3aa: CASATWNQPQHF; j_gene: TRBJ1-5; d_gene: NA; v_gene: TRBV5-8; abundance: NA
CDR3nt: TGTGCCAGCCTGGGGGCCGGGGAGCTGTTTTTT; CDR3aa: CASLGAGELFF; j_gene: TRBJ2-2; d_gene: NA; v_gene: TRBV28; abundance: NA
CDR3nt: TGCGCCAGCAGCTTGGTAGCGTTCCAAGAGACCCAGTACTTC; CDR3aa: CASSLVAFQETQYF; j_gene: TRBJ2-5; d_gene: NA; v_gene: TRBV5-1; abundance: NA
CDR3nt: TGTGCCATCAGCCGGGACAGATTCTATGGCTACACCTTC; CDR3aa: CAISRDRFYGYTF; j_gene: TRBJ1-2; d_gene: TRBD1; v_gene: TRBV10-3; abundance: NA
CDR3nt: TGTGCCAGCAGCTCAACAACGGACACCGGGGAGCTGTTTTTT; CDR3aa: CASSSTTDTGELFF; j_gene: TRBJ2-2; d_gene: NA; v_gene: TRBV13; abundance: once
CDR3nt: TGTGCCAGCTCCACGGGACAGGGCTCGTACACTGAGCAGTTCTTC; CDR3aa: CASSTGQGSYTEQFF; j_gene: TRBJ2-1; d_gene: TRBD1; v_gene: TRBV18; abundance: NA
CDR3nt: TGTGCCAGCAGTTTAGGAGGGATTACTAATGAAAAACTGTTTTTT; CDR3aa: CASSLGGITNEKLFF; j_gene: TRBJ1-4; d_gene: NA; v_gene: TRBV28; abundance: NA